The 5 T cell receptor beta chains below come from one sample, sequenced in a study of somatic mutations in cytotoxic T cells in rheumatoid arthritis. The table came from immunoSEQ multiplex PCR; TCRdb's copy has only in-frame clones and leaves some out. The sample contains about 29,000 clones, around 90% of which appear only once. Sequencing used CD8+ T cells sorted from blood. The receptors were sampled from an adult with rheumatoid arthritis.

V and J are TRBV30 and TRBJ2-3; D might be TRBD1 or TRBD2, each matching 6 bases. The CDR3 loop spans 15 amino acids. Germline values: CDR1 GTSNPN, CDR2 SVGIG (reference sequence). V was pared by 3 bases and J by 6 bases, with 19 bases between. CDR3 loop: CAWRTGAGPTDTQYF. The CDR3 nucleotides read TGTGCCTGGAGAACGGGGGCAGGGCCCACGGATACGCAGTATTTT.

V and J are TRBV4-1 and TRBJ1-5; no clear D. V shed 4 bases and J shed 4 bases, with 11 bases lying between them. The CDR3 length is 14 residues. Germline V gene lookup returns CDR1 MGHRA and CDR2 YSYEKL. This CDR3 reads CASSRNPGNQPQHF. The CDR3 DNA reads as TGCGCCAGCAGCCGGAATCCGGGGAATCAGCCCCAGCATTTT.

This clone was picked up a small number of times. The chain couples TRBV7-9 to TRBJ2-2, with 7 positions matching TRBD1. CDR1 is SEHNR and CDR2 is FQNEAQ in the germline V gene (reference sequence). CDR3 size: 16 residues. The trim removed 4 bases at V and 10 bases at J, leaving 15 bases unmatched. DNA for the CDR3: TGTGCCAGCAGCTCTCTAAATGGGGACAGCGATAAGGAGCTGTTTTTT. Translation: CASSSLNGDSDKELFF.

The V call is TRBV29-1, the J call TRBJ2-1, with 9 bases lining up with TRBD1. The germline V gene has CDR1 SQVTM and CDR2 ANQGSEA. This CDR3 spans 13 amino acids. V was pared by 6 bases and J by 0 bases, with 0 bases of the junction left unmatched. CDR3 loop: CSVTGGSYNEQFF. CDR3 sequence (DNA): TGCAGCGTGACAGGGGGCTCCTACAATGAGCAGTTCTTC.

The rearrangement uses TRBV11-2 and TRBJ2-7, with D hard to call. The CDR3 totals 13 residues. Germline CDR1 and CDR2: SGHAT and FQNNGV. V lost 3 bases to trimming and J lost 10 bases, with 16 bases between them. The CDR3 bases are TGTGCCAGCAGCTTTGGGCTAATTAAAGAACAGTACTTC. Protein product: CASSFGLIKEQYF.